Below are 10 T cell receptor beta chains sequenced from a single sample in a study of response to subunit inactivated influenza vaccine. TCRdb itself ran the RT-PCR reads through MiXCR, one entry per CDR3 protein. The sample shows 160,000 or so distinct CDR3 sequences, roughly 10% of them seen only once. Sequenced material: non-naive T cells sorted from PBMCs, taken 40 to 50 days after vaccination. These receptors all stem from a man in his fifties who received an inactivated influenza vaccine.

This clonotype was counted between two and nine times. The V gene is TRBV5-1, the J gene TRBJ2-7; 14 positions agree with TRBD2. Trimming cost V 0 bases and J 6 bases; bases outside gene matches: 14. CDR1 and CDR2 (germline): SGHRS, YFSETQ. The CDR3 loop spans 19 amino acids. The CDR3 reads CASSLEGTSGSSLIPEQYF. CDR3 coding DNA: TGCGCCAGCAGCTTGGAAGGGACTAGCGGGAGTTCGCTTATTCCCGAGCAGTACTTC. Using reference TRBV5-1 and TRBJ2-7 for the parts outside the CDR3, the full variable domain is KAGVTQTPRYLIKTRGQQVTLSCSPISGHRSVSWYQQTPGQGLQFLFEYFSETQRNKGNFPGRFSGRQFSNSRSEMNVSTLELGDSALYLCASSLEGTSGSSLIPEQYFGPGTRLTVT.

This clonotype appeared a single time. The CDR3 nucleotides read TGCAGTGCTAGAGTAACTAGCGGGGGGGCGGGTACGCAGTATTTT. It specifies CSARVTSGGAGTQYF. The chain joins TRBV20-1 to TRBJ2-3; 13 positions agree with TRBD2. V lost 1 base and J lost 8; bases outside the gene matches: 6. Germline lookup yields CDR1 DFQATT and CDR2 SNEGSKA (reference sequence). The CDR3 spans 15 residues.

This clonotype occurred many times. The chain couples TRBV12-3 or TRBV12-4 to TRBJ2-7, with D perhaps matching TRBD1 (6 bases). This CDR3 comprises 15 residues. The V gene lost 7 bases and the J gene lost 2 bases, with 18 bases spanning the gap. The CDR3 DNA reads as TGTGCCAGCACCACAACCGGGACAATAACCTACGAGCAGTACTTC. It codes for CASTTTGTITYEQYF.

This clonotype was seen only a few times. The chain recombines TRBV28 with TRBJ1-6; D may be TRBD1 (6 bases). Germline V lookup: CDR1 MDHEN, CDR2 SYDVKM. Trimming cost V 9 bases and J 7 bases, with 13 bases left between them. The CDR3 loop spans 13 amino acids. The CDR3 DNA reads TGTGCCAGTCTGGACAGCTTGAATTCACCCCTCCACTTT. Residues: CASLDSLNSPLHF.

This clonotype was seen more than once but under ten times. This chain connects TRBV20-1 to TRBJ2-7; 8 bases align to TRBD1. The CDR3 length is 14 residues. V was clipped by 6 bases and J by 0 bases; unmatched bases: 7. CDR1 and CDR2 from the germline V gene are DFQATT and SNEGSKA (reference sequence). The CDR3 sequence: CSADRVRGSYEQYF. CDR3 bases: TGCAGTGCGGACAGGGTTCGGGGCTCCTACGAGCAGTACTTC.

Here the CDR3 DNA reads TGTGCCATCAGTGCGGGACAGCTCAACACTGAAGCTTTCTTT. It is translated as CAISAGQLNTEAFF. This chain links TRBV10-3 with TRBJ1-1; TRBD1 matches 7 bases. This CDR3 region has 14 residues. CDR1 is ENHRY and CDR2 is SYGVKD in the germline V gene. V lost 4 bases and J lost 2; bases outside the gene matches: 4.

In this sample, this clonotype turned up once. V usage is TRBV20-1 and J usage is TRBJ2-3; D tentatively reads TRBD1 or TRBD2 (6 bases each). Germline V gives CDR1 DFQATT, CDR2 SNEGSKA (reference sequence). The ends were cut back, 0 bases at V and 4 bases at J, with 14 bases in the middle. This CDR3 contains 15 residues. In DNA form, the CDR3 reads TGCAGTGCTAGAGATAGCGGAGGGGGACCAGATACGCAGTATTTT. It is translated as CSARDSGGGPDTQYF.

This clonotype was seen a few times. The V call is TRBV7-8, the J call TRBJ1-1; D gene uncertain. There are 13 residues in the CDR3. Trimming took off 5 bases at V and 3 bases at J, with 10 bases between the two ends. Germline CDR1 and CDR2: SGHVS and FQNEAQ. The CDR3, as DNA: TGTGCCAGCAGCGAGAGGAGAGACACTGAAGCTTTCTTT. Protein product: CASSERRDTEAFF.

Comments on this clonotype: Just one base apart from a much larger clone, this may be a read error. The CDR3 bases are TGCAGTGCTAGAGCCGAACAGGGCATTGGCTACACCTTC. This encodes CSARAEQGIGYTF. This chain links TRBV20-1 with TRBJ1-2; perhaps TRBD1 as D (6 bases). The CDR3 extends over 13 amino acids. The germline V gene encodes CDR1 DFQATT and CDR2 SNEGSKA (reference sequence). V dropped 1 base and J dropped 7 bases, with 13 bases sitting between them.

This chain connects TRBV4-3 to TRBJ1-5; D gene uncertain. With 0 bases removed from V and 2 bases from J, the gap between germline ends came to 8 bases. Per germline, CDR1 LGHNA and CDR2 YSLEER. The CDR3 spans 15 residues. CDR3 loop: CASSQDGLGNQPQHF. In DNA form, the CDR3 reads TGCGCCAGCAGCCAAGACGGGCTGGGCAATCAGCCCCAGCATTTT.